This T cell receptor beta chain was captured by sequencing in a study of response to subunit inactivated influenza vaccine. This clonotype appeared a few times. Its antigen is unknown. Whole-study findings and limits: It was suggested by the authors that few new T cells are recruited by each seasonal influenza vaccination.

V dropped 1 base and J dropped 4; count of bases not matched to a gene: 0. Germline V gene data show CDR1 as DFQATT and CDR2 as SNEGSKA (reference sequence). CDR3 length equals 13 residues. TCRdb recomputed calls from the RT-PCR reads with MiXCR, one row per CDR3 protein. Found here are 550,000 to 600,000 distinct CDR3 sequences, approximately 10% of them singletons; the top ten hold 10%. Here the sequenced sample was PBMCs from blood, taken on the day of vaccination. This rearrangement joins TRBV20-1 to TRBJ1-5; 8 nucleotides match TRBD1. This receptor was obtained from a man between 50 and 59 years old who received an inactivated influenza vaccine. Here the CDR3 DNA reads TGCAGTGCTAGAGGACAGGGGAATCAGCCCCAGCATTTT. This codes for CSARGQGNQPQHF.